Each of the 30 T cell receptor beta chains below was sequenced from the same sample in a study of T-cell memory formation after mild COVID-19. TCRdb re-derived calls from the 5' RACE reads in MiXCR, one entry per CDR3 protein. The repertoire consists of about 430,000 distinct CDR3 sequences, with roughly a quarter occurring once and the leading ten covering around 8.7%. The sample comprised PBMCs or a T cell subset sorted from them (not recorded which). Every receptor here comes from an adult woman who had mild COVID-19 (a few samples of this study predate the infection). Cell type and time point are not known.

The genes are TRBV10-3 and TRBJ2-1; perhaps TRBD2 as D (5 bases). Germline values: CDR1 ENHRY, CDR2 SYGVKD. CDR3 length equals 12 residues. Trimming cost V 5 bases and J 3 bases, with 5 bases left between them. CDR3 region: CAISRDYNEQFF. CDR3 bases: TGTGCCATCAGTCGGGACTACAATGAGCAGTTCTTC.

Written as DNA, the CDR3 is TGTGCCTGGAGTTGGTCGGGGGGGACAGATACGCAGTATTTT. Amino acids: CAWSWSGGTDTQYF. The chain recombines TRBV30 with TRBJ2-3, with 8 bases matching TRBD2. V was clipped by 2 bases and J by 3 bases; unmatched bases: 4. The CDR3 is 14 residues long. CDR1 and CDR2 (germline): GTSNPN, SVGIG (reference sequence).

This clonotype was recorded a few times. The chain couples TRBV10-3 to TRBJ1-5; 7 bases agree with TRBD1. Germline V gene lookup returns CDR1 ENHRY and CDR2 SYGVKD. V trimming: 6 bases; J trimming: 1 base; junction bases outside the gene matches: 6. This CDR3 spans 15 amino acids. CDR3 sequence: CAISTGAGSNQPQHF. For the CDR3, the DNA is TGTGCCATCAGCACAGGGGCTGGGAGCAATCAGCCCCAGCATTTT.

The chain is built from TRBV29-1 and TRBJ2-7; D gene ambiguous. The germline gives CDR1 SQVTM, CDR2 ANQGSEA. The CDR3 runs 10 residues. The CDR3, as DNA: TGCGCGGCCCTGCTTGACGAGCAGTACTTC. Translated: CAALLDEQYF.

V is TRBV15 and J is TRBJ1-2, with 10 bases that match TRBD1. Germline CDR1 reads LNHNV; CDR2 reads YYDKDF (reference sequence). The CDR3 has 16 residues. With 0 bases clipped from V and 6 bases from J, the junction kept 7 bases outside the gene matches. Here the CDR3 DNA reads TGTGCCACCAGCAGAGATTTGGGACAGGGGTCTCATGGCTACACCTTC. The encoded protein is CATSRDLGQGSHGYTF.

V gene TRBV7-9 combines with J gene TRBJ2-7; the D is unclear. The CDR3 is 14 amino acids. V lost 5 bases to trimming and J lost 4 bases, with 15 bases between them. Germline-derived CDR1 and CDR2 are SEHNR and FQNEAQ (reference sequence). CDR3 DNA: TGTGCCAGCAGCAGAGCGCCTGGTGGGTACGAGCAGTACTTC. This codes for CASSRAPGGYEQYF.

In its sample, this clonotype was seen a few times. V usage is TRBV2 and J usage is TRBJ2-4; a possible D gene is TRBD2 (5 bases). The length of the CDR3 is 11 residues. The ends were cut back, 8 bases at V and 6 bases at J, with 8 bases in the middle. CDR1 is SNHLY, CDR2 FYNNEI, per germline. CDR3 protein: CASQEGNIQYF. For the CDR3, the DNA is TGTGCCAGCCAAGAGGGAAACATTCAGTACTTC.

This clonotype was seen many times. The V and J genes are TRBV24-1 and TRBJ2-1, with TRBD2 matching 9 bases. Germline CDR1 and CDR2: KGHDR and SFDVKD. The J segment lost 7 bases and the V segment lost 4 bases, leaving 10 bases of the junction unmatched. CDR3 size: 16 residues. The CDR3 region has the DNA TGTGCCACCAGTGAGCAGGGGCTAGCGGGACGTAATGAGCAGTTCTTC. Encoded protein: CATSEQGLAGRNEQFF.

This chain links TRBV24-1 with TRBJ1-2; 9 bases are shared with TRBD1. V gave up 6 bases and J gave up 8 bases; unmatched junction bases: 18. The germline CDR1 and CDR2 sequences are KGHDR and SFDVKD. CDR3 length equals 17 residues. The CDR3 coding sequence is TGTGCCACCAGTTCCGGGACAGGGAGTAAAGGGGTGAAGGGCTACACCTTC. Translated, it gives CATSSGTGSKGVKGYTF.

The CDR3 nucleotides read TGTGCCAGCAGAGACAGGGGCGCCTATGGCTACACCTTC. Residues: CASRDRGAYGYTF. The V gene is TRBV7-2, the J gene TRBJ1-2, with 8 bases fitting TRBD1. V lost 6 bases to trimming and J lost 4 bases; unmatched junction nucleotides: 4. The CDR3 sequence is 13 residues long. Per germline, CDR1 SGHTA and CDR2 FQGNSA.

This clonotype was seen a single time. This chain joins TRBV7-9 and TRBJ1-1, with 7 bases fitting TRBD1. V was pared by 1 base and J by 3 bases, with 5 bases of the junction left unmatched. In germline, CDR1 is SEHNR, CDR2 FQNEAQ (reference sequence). The CDR3 length is 15 residues. CDR3 protein: CASSLEQGRDTEAFF. The CDR3 DNA reads as TGTGCCAGCAGCTTAGAACAGGGGAGGGACACTGAAGCTTTCTTT.

The sample holds a few counts of this clonotype. This chain connects TRBV4-1 to TRBJ2-1; TRBD2 matches 9 bases. With 4 bases clipped from V and 7 bases from J, the junction kept 11 bases outside the gene matches. CDR1 and CDR2 (germline): MGHRA, YSYEKL. The CDR3 consists of 16 residues. The CDR3 protein is CASSRNSGGDGNEQFF. CDR3 nucleotides: TGCGCCAGCAGCCGGAATAGCGGGGGCGATGGAAATGAGCAGTTCTTC.

V and J are TRBV20-1 and TRBJ1-2; the D gene is possibly TRBD1 (5 bases). The CDR3 has 14 amino acids. V gave up 2 bases and J gave up 4 bases, with 14 bases separating them. The germline gives CDR1 DFQATT, CDR2 SNEGSKA (reference sequence). The CDR3 DNA reads TGCAGTGCTAGATCCACCATTCAGGGCTATGGCTACACCTTC. It translates to CSARSTIQGYGYTF.

The chain employs TRBV7-2 and TRBJ2-2, with TRBD2 matching over 12 bases. The CDR3 has 24 amino acids. V shed 1 base and J 0 bases; nucleotides not matched to a gene: 21. Germline V gene sequence: CDR1 SGHTA, CDR2 FQGNSA. The CDR3 DNA is TGTGCCAGCAGCTTAGGGAGAGGCTACCCGTGGACTAGCGGGAAATGGGCGAACACCGGGGAGCTGTTTTTT. Encoded protein: CASSLGRGYPWTSGKWANTGELFF. Complete variable domain (other parts from reference TRBV7-2 and TRBJ2-2): GAGVSQSPSNKVTEKGKDVELRCDPISGHTALYWYRQSLGQGLEFLIYFQGNSAPDKSGLPSDRFSAERTGGSVSTLTIQRTQQEDSAVYLCASSLGRGYPWTSGKWANTGELFFGEGSRLTVL.

At least ten counts were recorded for this clonotype. This chain connects TRBV20-1 to TRBJ2-1; D is perhaps TRBD1 or TRBD2 (6 bases each). CDR3 length: 15 amino acids. CDR1 is DFQATT, CDR2 SNEGSKA, per germline (reference sequence). The V gene lost 6 bases and the J gene lost 5 bases, with 20 bases spanning the gap. The DNA for the CDR3 is TGCAGTGCCGCAGAGGTGGGGGGCACTCACAATGAGCAGTTCTTC. It specifies CSAAEVGGTHNEQFF.

This clonotype came up a few times. The CDR3 sequence: CASRPTSGIYNEQFF. In DNA form, the CDR3 reads TGTGCCAGCAGACCGACTAGCGGGATTTACAATGAGCAGTTCTTC. The rearrangement uses TRBV12-3 or TRBV12-4 and TRBJ2-1; 11 positions match TRBD2. J gave up 4 bases and V 6 bases, and 5 bases lay outside the gene matches. The CDR3 sequence is 15 residues long.

The chain has TRBV7-9 and TRBJ2-7; D unclear. Trimming removed 5 bases from V and 3 bases from J, with 8 bases in between. Germline V lookup: CDR1 SEHNR, CDR2 FQNEAQ (reference sequence). The CDR3 runs 12 residues. For the CDR3, the DNA is TGTGCCAGCAGCGCTCTAGTCTACGAGCAGTACTTC. Translated, it gives CASSALVYEQYF.

This clonotype was seen only a few times. The chain joins TRBV4-3 to TRBJ2-3, with 8 positions matching TRBD2. The V gene's germline CDR1 is LGHNA and CDR2 YSLEER. V dropped 4 bases and J dropped 3; count of bases not matched to a gene: 9. The CDR3 extends over 16 amino acids. The CDR3: CASSPDGTRGTDTQYF. Written as DNA, the CDR3 is TGCGCCAGCAGCCCGGACGGGACTAGAGGGACAGATACGCAGTATTTT.

This clonotype was seen only a few times. V is TRBV18 and J is TRBJ2-7; TRBD1 is a possible D gene (6 bases). Between the trimmed V and J ends, which lost 3 bases and 0 bases, there was a span of 9 bases. The CDR3 loop spans 14 amino acids. The germline gives CDR1 KGHSH, CDR2 LQKENI. The CDR3 is CASSPQGSSYEQYF. CDR3 in DNA: TGTGCCAGCTCACCCCAGGGGAGCTCCTACGAGCAGTACTTC.

This clonotype appeared a few times. This chain links TRBV12-3 or TRBV12-4 with TRBJ1-6; weak D call: TRBD1 (5 bases). This CDR3 has 13 residues. The germline V and J ends were trimmed by 4 bases and 9 bases, with 10 bases remaining between them. As DNA, the CDR3 is TGTGCCAGCAGTTGGGGCACAATTTCACCCCTCCACTTT. It yields the protein CASSWGTISPLHF.

The sample holds a few counts of this clonotype. This rearrangement joins TRBV12-3 or TRBV12-4 to TRBJ2-2; D unclear. This CDR3 is built from 11 residues. V was pared by 7 bases and J by 6 bases, with 6 bases between. The CDR3 nucleotides read TGTGCCAGCAAGGAAGCCGGGGAGCTGTTTTTT. Its translation: CASKEAGELFF.

The chain couples TRBV6-5 to TRBJ2-2; TRBD1 agrees at 7 bases. The CDR3 length is 19 residues. Germline-derived CDR1 and CDR2 are MNHEY and SVGAGI. V dropped 2 bases and J dropped 0; count of bases not matched to a gene: 12. The CDR3 reads CASSYRLGQASSNTGELFF. CDR3 nucleotides: TGTGCCAGCAGTTACAGGCTCGGACAGGCGTCTTCGAACACCGGGGAGCTGTTTTTT.

The V gene is TRBV6-5, the J gene TRBJ2-7; D call uncertain. Germline CDR1 is MNHEY and CDR2 is SVGAGI. V lost 5 bases and J 2 bases, leaving 16 bases between the germline ends. The CDR3 has 15 amino acids. The CDR3 bases are TGTGCCAGCAGTACCCCCCGCACGGCGACCTACGAGCAGTACTTC. The encoded protein is CASSTPRTATYEQYF.

This clonotype was seen more than once but under ten times. V and J are TRBV3-1 and TRBJ2-2; 7 bases map to TRBD1. V was clipped by 1 base and J by 7 bases; unmatched bases: 9. Germline V gene lookup returns CDR1 LGHDT and CDR2 YNNKEL (reference sequence). CDR3 size: 16 residues. In DNA form, the CDR3 reads TGTGCCAGCAGCCAAGTGAACACAGGGGAGTTCGGGGAGCTGTTTTTT. It translates to CASSQVNTGEFGELFF.

The gene calls are TRBV15 and TRBJ1-1; D call uncertain. From germline, CDR1 is LNHNV and CDR2 YYDKDF (reference sequence). Between the trimmed V and J ends, which lost 3 bases and 0 bases, there was a span of 11 bases. The CDR3 totals 15 residues. DNA for the CDR3: TGTGCCACCAGCAGTACCCCGGACGTGAACACTGAAGCTTTCTTT. Its protein product is CATSSTPDVNTEAFF.

This chain uses TRBV7-2 with TRBJ2-3, with TRBD1 identical over 8 bases. J gave up 6 bases and V 5 bases, and 13 bases lay outside the gene matches. The CDR3 is made up of 16 amino acids. CDR1 is SGHTA, CDR2 FQGNSA, per germline. Here the CDR3 reads CASSLQQGGTRDTQYF. Written as DNA, the CDR3 is TGTGCCAGCAGCCTTCAACAGGGGGGCACAAGGGATACGCAGTATTTT.

The rearrangement uses TRBV6-5 and TRBJ1-1; D is unclear. The germline V and J ends were trimmed by 6 bases and 0 bases, with 11 bases remaining between them. This CDR3 is built from 14 residues. From germline, CDR1 is MNHEY and CDR2 SVGAGI. CDR3 sequence (DNA): TGTGCCAGCAGAACCCGTAGAGTGAACACTGAAGCTTTCTTT. Its translation is CASRTRRVNTEAFF.

This clonotype was detected a few times. The rearrangement links TRBV6-6 to TRBJ2-3, with D uncertain. The V end lost 2 bases, the J end lost 5 bases, and 8 bases lay between the germline ends. There are 13 residues in the CDR3. CDR1 and CDR2 from the germline V gene are MNHNY and SVGAGI (reference sequence). The CDR3 protein is CASSYSLEDTQYF. In DNA, the CDR3 is TGTGCCAGCAGTTACAGTTTGGAAGATACGCAGTATTTT.

The chain carries TRBV20-1 and TRBJ1-2; D is possibly TRBD1 (6 bases). This CDR3 comprises 13 residues. V lost 3 bases and J 5 bases, leaving 13 bases between the germline ends. The germline V gene encodes CDR1 DFQATT and CDR2 SNEGSKA (reference sequence). CDR3 sequence (DNA): TGCAGTGCTAGGTCCGGGACAAGTTATGGCTACACCTTC. The encoded protein is CSARSGTSYGYTF.

The chain combines TRBV6-1 with TRBJ2-7; D tentatively fits TRBD1 or TRBD2 (5 bases each). The CDR3 consists of 15 residues. Trimming stripped 3 bases from V and 3 bases from J, with 15 bases between. Germline V lookup: CDR1 MNHNS, CDR2 SASEGT. CDR3 sequence (DNA): TGTGCCAGCAGTGACCGGGGCGAAGGCCTCTACGAGCAGTACTTC. Translated: CASSDRGEGLYEQYF.